What follows are 13 T cell receptor beta chains derived from one specimen sequenced in a study of blood T cell repertoires in COVID-19. Clones were sequenced by immunoSEQ multiplex PCR, and TCRdb holds only the in-frame ones, with some missing. The sample has around 150,000 clones, about 80% seen once. The specimen was peripheral blood. The receptor source for this set is a man in his fifties with acute or convalescent COVID-19.

The chain combines TRBV14 with TRBJ2-3, with D possibly matching TRBD2 (6 bases). The germline gives CDR1 SGHDN, CDR2 FVKESK. Trimming took 4 bases from V and 2 from J, leaving 16 bases between them. CDR3 length: 16 amino acids. In DNA, the CDR3 is TGTGCCAGCAGCCCCAAGGGGTGGGGGGACACAGATACGCAGTATTTT. It encodes CASSPKGWGDTDTQYF.

The chain has TRBV18 and TRBJ1-1; TRBD1 aligns across 7 bases. This CDR3 region has 15 residues. Germline assignment: CDR1 KGHSH and CDR2 LQKENI. J lost 2 bases, V lost 3 bases, and 6 bases had no gene match. CDR3 nucleotides: TGTGCCAGCTCACCGTACCAGGGGGAAAACACTGAAGCTTTCTTT. Its protein is CASSPYQGENTEAFF.

This sequence joins TRBV30 and TRBJ2-7; D gene unclear. The V and J ends lost 3 bases and 0 bases respectively, with 9 bases between them. Germline V gene data show CDR1 as GTSNPN and CDR2 as SVGIG (reference sequence). The CDR3 is made up of 13 amino acids. This CDR3 reads CAWRKTSSYEQYF. CDR3 DNA sequence: TGTGCCTGGAGGAAGACAAGCTCCTACGAGCAGTACTTC.

V is TRBV24-1 and J is TRBJ2-5; 9 bases line up with TRBD1. Trimming removed 5 bases from V and 2 bases from J; junction bases left unmatched: 5. The CDR3 consists of 15 residues. CDR1 is KGHDR, CDR2 SFDVKD, per germline. The CDR3, as DNA: TGTGCCACCAGTGTTGGGACAGGGAGTCAAGAGACCCAGTACTTC. It encodes CATSVGTGSQETQYF.

The rearrangement uses TRBV28 and TRBJ1-1, with no clear D. Germline lookup yields CDR1 MDHEN and CDR2 SYDVKM. The germline V and J ends were trimmed by 10 bases and 0 bases, with 9 bases remaining between them. This CDR3 is built from 12 residues. The CDR3 DNA is TGTGCCACCTCAGAAATGAACACTGAAGCTTTCTTT. This encodes CATSEMNTEAFF.

CDR3 loop: CASSLTGVDIQYF. As DNA, the CDR3 is TGTGCCAGCAGCTTAACAGGGGTAGACATTCAGTACTTC. The chain employs TRBV7-2 and TRBJ2-4; 7 nucleotides agree with TRBD1. The CDR3 consists of 13 residues. Germline values: CDR1 SGHTA, CDR2 FQGNSA. V was pared by 2 bases and J by 8 bases, with 3 bases of the junction left unmatched.

V is TRBV5-1 and J is TRBJ2-3, with TRBD1 as a possible D gene (6 bases). V lost 4 bases and J lost 4, with 19 bases in between. This CDR3 comprises 16 residues. Germline CDR1 and CDR2: SGHRS and YFSETQ. Written as DNA, the CDR3 is TGCGCCAGCAGCCCAGGTCTGTATCAGGGGCCAGATACGCAGTATTTT. It encodes CASSPGLYQGPDTQYF.

The V gene is TRBV27, the J gene TRBJ1-1; D is uncertain. Trimming removed 7 bases at V and 0 bases at J, with 15 bases between. This CDR3 is 15 amino acids long. Germline V gene lookup returns CDR1 MNHEY and CDR2 SMNVEV (reference sequence). CDR3 sequence (DNA): TGTGCCAGCAAATCGGGGAGCCGAATGAACACTGAAGCTTTCTTT. Translation: CASKSGSRMNTEAFF.

CDR3 sequence (DNA): TGCGCCAGCAGTCAACCACTAGCCGGCGGGGAGCTGTTTTTT. Translation: CASSQPLAGGELFF. J is TRBJ2-2 and V is TRBV4-1, with D maybe TRBD2 (6 bases). Trimming took off 6 bases at V and 7 bases at J, with 15 bases between the two ends. The length of the CDR3 is 14 residues. Looked up from germline, CDR1 is MGHRA and CDR2 is YSYEKL.

V and J are TRBV19 and TRBJ1-5; the match to TRBD1 covers 11 bases. The CDR3 loop spans 18 amino acids. Looked up from germline, CDR1 is LNHDA and CDR2 is SQIVND (reference sequence). V shed 7 bases and J 5 bases; nucleotides not matched to a gene: 16. This CDR3 is CASTRRGRGQGGHQPQHF. In DNA form, the CDR3 reads TGTGCCAGTACGAGGAGAGGGAGGGGACAGGGGGGTCATCAGCCCCAGCATTTT.

For this clone: The sample has other DNA sequences that encode this CDR3 too. The chain uses TRBV15 and TRBJ1-1, with 7 bases matching TRBD1. Trimming took 4 bases from V and 6 from J; bases not matched to a gene: 11. CDR1 is LNHNV, CDR2 YYDKDF, per germline (reference sequence). The CDR3 covers 15 residues. CDR3 sequence (DNA): TGTGCCACCAGCACCCACCCGGGACAGAGGGCTGAAGCTTTCTTT. Its protein is CATSTHPGQRAEAFF.

The chain uses TRBV6-1 and TRBJ2-7; maybe TRBD1 (6 bases). The CDR3 sequence is 15 residues long. Germline V lookup: CDR1 MNHNS, CDR2 SASEGT. Trimming took 2 bases from V and 0 from J, leaving 11 bases between them. CDR3 sequence reads: CASSERVGGSYEQYV. The CDR3 region has the DNA TGTGCCAGCAGTGAAAGGGTAGGGGGCTCCTACGAGCAGTACGTC.

The chain is built from TRBV15 and TRBJ1-5, with D maybe TRBD1 (6 bases). CDR3 length equals 14 residues. Germline V lookup: CDR1 LNHNV, CDR2 YYDKDF (reference sequence). V was clipped by 3 bases and J by 7 bases, with 13 bases between them. CDR3 in amino acids: CATSRIRGGQPQHF. Written as DNA, the CDR3 is TGTGCCACCAGCAGGATAAGAGGGGGACAGCCCCAGCATTTT.